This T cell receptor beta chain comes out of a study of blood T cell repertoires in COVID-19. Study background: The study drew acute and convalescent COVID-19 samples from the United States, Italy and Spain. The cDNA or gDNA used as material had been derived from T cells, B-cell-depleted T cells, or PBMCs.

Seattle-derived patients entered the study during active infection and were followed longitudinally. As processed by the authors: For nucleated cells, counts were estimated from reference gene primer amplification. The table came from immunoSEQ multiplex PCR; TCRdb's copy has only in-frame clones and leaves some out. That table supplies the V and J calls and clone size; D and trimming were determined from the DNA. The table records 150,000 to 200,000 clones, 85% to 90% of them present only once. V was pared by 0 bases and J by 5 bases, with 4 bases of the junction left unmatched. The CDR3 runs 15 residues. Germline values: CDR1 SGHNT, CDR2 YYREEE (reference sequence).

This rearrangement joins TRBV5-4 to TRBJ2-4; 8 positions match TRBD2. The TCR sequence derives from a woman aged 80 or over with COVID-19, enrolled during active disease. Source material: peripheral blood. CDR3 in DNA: TGTGCCAGCAGCTTGGCGGGACTAGACCAAAACATTCAGTACTTC. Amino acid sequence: CASSLAGLDQNIQYF.